The following is a TCR beta chain sequence with its context. The antigen remains undetermined. At one end the junction does not follow the germline gene, possibly because of a read error. These data are taken from a study of graft-versus-host responses after intestinal transplantation. Study context: Multivisceral, liver-intestinal, or isolated intestinal transplants were received by the recipients. The whole recipient group had anti-thymocyte globulin induction followed by tacrolimus and steroids for roughly 3 years.

Germline V gene data show CDR1 as MDHEN and CDR2 as SYDVKM. This CDR3 region has 17 residues. The protocol was immunoSEQ multiplex PCR, while the TCRdb copy is restricted to in-frame clones and leaves out a portion. The table includes approximately 80,000 clones, approximately 91% detected once. The sample was unstimulated CD4+ T cells sorted from spleen or lymph node cells, taken before intestinal transplant. V usage is TRBV28 and J usage is TRBJ2-5; 9 nucleotides agree with TRBD1. The clonotype comes from a human donor who received an intestinal transplant. The CDR3 loop reads CAGSFGTGMGGQETQYF. The CDR3 DNA reads as TGTGCCGGCAGTTTCGGGACAGGGATGGGGGGGCAAGAGACCCAGTACTTC.